A selection of T cell receptor beta chains follows, all from one sample in a study of T-cell reconstitution after alpha-beta-depleted transplantation in children. Via MiXCR, TCRdb re-called the PCR reads, giving one row per CDR3 protein. The table records about 110,000 distinct CDR3 sequences, about 9.3% of them present only once. This specimen was PBMCs from the stem cell graft donor, taken from the stem cell graft. The receptors were gathered from a human donor who donated a stem cell graft to a child with acute lymphoblastic leukemia. Each CDR3 is given with its conserved first and last residue. The order of the fields is CDR3 DNA, CDR3 protein, V gene, J gene, D gene, clone size. A D gene is named only where the DNA matches it firmly. The size field is filled for only some rows; it gives once, few, many or a size class.

TGTGCCAGCAGTTCGACAGGGGGTTTTAGCAATCAGCCCCAGCATTTT	CASSSTGGFSNQPQHF	TRBV6-5	TRBJ1-5	TRBD1	.
TGTGCCAGCAGCTTGGGGGGCTTTTCCCCTGAAGCTTTCTTT	CASSLGGFSPEAFF	TRBV5-5	TRBJ1-1	.	many
TGCGCCAGCAGCTTGGTTCCCCTAAACACCGGGGAGCTGTTTTTT	CASSLVPLNTGELFF	TRBV5-1	TRBJ2-2	.	few
TGTGCTAGTGGCCGTGAGCAGTTCTTC	CASGREQFF	TRBV12-5	TRBJ2-1	.	few
TGCAGCATACTCACGGCAGGACAGGGCTATGGCTACACCTTC	CSILTAGQGYGYTF	TRBV29-1	TRBJ1-2	TRBD1	many
TGTGCCAGCACTTTGGGGGGGCCCATCGCCGGGGAGCTGTTTTTT	CASTLGGPIAGELFF	TRBV7-2	TRBJ2-2	.	many
TGTGCCAGCAGTTACCCGAAGACAGGTACCTTAACCTACGAGCAGTACTTC	CASSYPKTGTLTYEQYF	TRBV6-2/TRBV6-3	TRBJ2-7	.	many
TGTGCCAGCAGCCCCTCAGGGATTGGGGCCAAAAACATTCAGTACTTC	CASSPSGIGAKNIQYF	TRBV7-2	TRBJ2-4	.	many
TGCGCCAGCAGCCACCTCGACATAATCTCCTACAATGAGCAGTTCTTC	CASSHLDIISYNEQFF	TRBV4-1	TRBJ2-1	.	.
TGTGCCAGCAGCCCCCCCACCTTCGGGAGCTCCTACGAGCAGTACTTC	CASSPPTFGSSYEQYF	TRBV7-9	TRBJ2-7	.	many
TGTGCCAGCTCACCACCGTTGGGGAGCCCTGGGGCCAACGTCCTGACTTTC	CASSPPLGSPGANVLTF	TRBV18	TRBJ2-6	.	.
TGCAGTGCTGCAGACAGGGATCTCAATCAGCCCCAGCATTTT	CSAADRDLNQPQHF	TRBV20-1	TRBJ1-5	TRBD1	many
TGCGCCAGCAGCCGACAGGGGGCAAATGAAAAACTGTTTTTT	CASSRQGANEKLFF	TRBV5-1	TRBJ1-4	TRBD1	many
TGTGCCAGTAGTATCGTGGCGAACACCGGGGAGCTGTTTTTT	CASSIVANTGELFF	TRBV19	TRBJ2-2	.	many
TGTGCCAGGACAGTGAGGGGGCACAATGAGCAGTTCTTC	CARTVRGHNEQFF	TRBV7-9	TRBJ2-1	TRBD1	many
TGTGCCAGCAGCACCCGGACAGCGCGTAATGAAAAACTGTTTTTT	CASSTRTARNEKLFF	TRBV11-2	TRBJ1-4	.	many
TGTGCCAGCAGCTTAGATTTCCCTAGTGCGTCTATCCCAGATACGCAGTATTTT	CASSLDFPSASIPDTQYF	TRBV7-6	TRBJ2-3	.	.
TGTGCCAGCAGCTCCCGGTCTGGTGTGGGGAACACTGAAGCTTTCTTT	CASSSRSGVGNTEAFF	TRBV5-5	TRBJ1-1	.	many
TGCGCCAGCAGCTGGGGGGACAGAGACTCCTACGAGCAGTACTTC	CASSWGDRDSYEQYF	TRBV5-1	TRBJ2-7	.	many
TGTGCCAGCAGCTTAAGGGCCATGTACACAGATACGCAGTATTTT	CASSLRAMYTDTQYF	TRBV7-2	TRBJ2-3	.	many
TGTGCCAGCAGTTCGCCGGGACGCTCTGAAAAACTGTTTTTT	CASSSPGRSEKLFF	TRBV28	TRBJ1-4	.	few
TGTGCCAGCACCGGGGGGCCCCAAGAGACGGACGAGCAGTACTTC	CASTGGPQETDEQYF	TRBV6-2/TRBV6-3	TRBJ2-7	.	many
TGCAGTGCTAGAGATCCCGTAGCGGGGCATTCCTACGAGCAGTACTTC	CSARDPVAGHSYEQYF	TRBV20-1	TRBJ2-7	TRBD2	many
TGTGCCAGCAACCCCGGGGGGACTCTGGGGAATTCACCCCTCCACTTT	CASNPGGTLGNSPLHF	TRBV2	TRBJ1-6	.	many
TGCGCCAGCAGCGGAGCCAGGGGGGACACTGAAGCTTTCTTT	CASSGARGDTEAFF	TRBV5-1	TRBJ1-1	TRBD1	many
TGTGCCAGCAGCTTCCAGGGAGCGGACACTGAAGCTTTCTTT	CASSFQGADTEAFF	TRBV5-5	TRBJ1-1	.	many
TGCAGTGCTAGTAACAGGATTCTAGCCAAAAACATTCAGTACTTC	CSASNRILAKNIQYF	TRBV20-1	TRBJ2-4	.	many
TGTGCCAGCAGTCGGGCCAGGCCGAACACCGGGGAGCTGTTTTTT	CASSRARPNTGELFF	TRBV12-3/TRBV12-4	TRBJ2-2	.	few
TGTGCCAGCAGCATGGGACTAGCGGACACCTACGAGCAGTACTTC	CASSMGLADTYEQYF	TRBV5-6	TRBJ2-7	TRBD2	many
TGCGCCAGCAGCATCCTCGTGGGAGGCTATGGCTACACCTTC	CASSILVGGYGYTF	TRBV5-1	TRBJ1-2	.	many
TGTGCCAGCAGTTACCACAACAGGGATCAAGAGACCCAGTACTTC	CASSYHNRDQETQYF	TRBV6-2/TRBV6-3	TRBJ2-5	.	many
TGTGCCAGCAGATCCAGGGGGCCCCAGCATTTT	CASRSRGPQHF	TRBV12-3/TRBV12-4	TRBJ1-5	.	many
TGCGCCAGCAGCTTGAGAGGGTCGGAGGGCACTGAAGCTTTCTTT	CASSLRGSEGTEAFF	TRBV5-1	TRBJ1-1	.	many
TGCGCCAGCACTTTATCAGGGACAGGGAAGGCAGATACGCAGTATTTT	CASTLSGTGKADTQYF	TRBV5-1	TRBJ2-3	TRBD1	many
TGCAGCGTTGTCCCCGGGGGCAGGTCAGCTTTCTTT	CSVVPGGRSAFF	TRBV29-1	TRBJ1-1	.	many
TGTGCCAGCAGCTCTACAGGGCCGTATGGCTACACCTTC	CASSSTGPYGYTF	TRBV7-2	TRBJ1-2	.	many
TGTGCCAGCAGCTTAGGCGGGGGCCACCAAGAGACCCAGTACTTC	CASSLGGGHQETQYF	TRBV7-6	TRBJ2-5	.	many
TGCAGCGTTCGCAGGGAATACAATGAGCAGTTCTTC	CSVRREYNEQFF	TRBV29-1	TRBJ2-1	.	many
TGTGCCACCGAGGGGGGGGCTGACGTACGGGAAAAACTGTTTTTT	CATEGGADVREKLFF	TRBV15	TRBJ1-4	.	many
TGCGCCAGCAGCCCGGCGGGACCGGGGGTAGCGTACGAGCAGTACTTC	CASSPAGPGVAYEQYF	TRBV5-1	TRBJ2-7	.	many
TGTGCCAGCAGGTCCGGGGGACAAGTTAATTCACCCCTCCACTTT	CASRSGGQVNSPLHF	TRBV12-3/TRBV12-4	TRBJ1-6	.	many
TGTGCCAGCAGCCAATGGGACGGATCGAATACCTACGAGCAGTACTTC	CASSQWDGSNTYEQYF	TRBV14	TRBJ2-7	.	many
TGTGCCAGCAGTTTCATTAGCACGAACACTGAAGCTTTCTTT	CASSFISTNTEAFF	TRBV12-3/TRBV12-4	TRBJ1-1	.	many
TGTGCCAACCCCACGAGATCTGGCTACACCTTC	CANPTRSGYTF	TRBV2	TRBJ1-2	.	many
TGTGCCAGCAGCTTGTGGGGGTGGGCCAAAAACATTCAGTACTTC	CASSLWGWAKNIQYF	TRBV5-4	TRBJ2-4	.	many
TGTGCCAGCAGGTCCCCCCCAGAGGACGAGCAGTACTTC	CASRSPPEDEQYF	TRBV6-1	TRBJ2-7	.	many